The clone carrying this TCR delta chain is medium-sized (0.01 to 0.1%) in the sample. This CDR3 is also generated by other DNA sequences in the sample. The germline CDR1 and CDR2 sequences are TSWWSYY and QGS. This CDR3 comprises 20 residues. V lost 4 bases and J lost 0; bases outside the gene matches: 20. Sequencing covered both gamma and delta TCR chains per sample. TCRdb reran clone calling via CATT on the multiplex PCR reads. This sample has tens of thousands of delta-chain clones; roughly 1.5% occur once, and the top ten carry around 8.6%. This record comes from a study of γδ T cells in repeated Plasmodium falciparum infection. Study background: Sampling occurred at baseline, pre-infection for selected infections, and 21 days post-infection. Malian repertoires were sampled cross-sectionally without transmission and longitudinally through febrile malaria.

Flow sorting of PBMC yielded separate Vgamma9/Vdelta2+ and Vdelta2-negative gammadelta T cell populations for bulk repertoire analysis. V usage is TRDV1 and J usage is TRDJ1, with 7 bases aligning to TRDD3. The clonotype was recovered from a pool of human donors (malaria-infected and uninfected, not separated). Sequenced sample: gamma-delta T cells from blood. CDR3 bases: TGTGCTCTTGGGGGCCGGGATGTCCGGGTACTGGGGATGTACACCGATAAACTCATCTTT. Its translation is CALGGRDVRVLGMYTDKLIF.